This T cell receptor beta chain was sequenced in a study of spatial heterogeneity in lung cancer. Notes on the study in general: Tumor mutation counts were tracked by expanded intratumoral alpha and beta TCR counts.

Noted time point: sample taken at primary tumor resection. V shed 3 bases and J 14 bases; nucleotides not matched to a gene: 6. The CDR3 length is 12 residues. The germline V gene encodes CDR1 DFQATT and CDR2 SNEGSKA (reference sequence). This clonotype was seen many times. Its matching antigen is unknown. Each CDR3 protein is one row after TCRdb ran MiXCR on the 5' RACE reads. The repertoire holds around 10,000 distinct CDR3 sequences, approximately 5.8% seen once, with approximately 6.5% in the top ten. The chain joins TRBV20-1 to TRBJ2-1, with 11 bases aligning to TRBD2. This receptor was obtained from a female donor with early-stage non-small cell lung cancer. Specimen: lung tumor tissue, collected at surgery. The CDR3 reads CSASHSLAGEFF. The CDR3 DNA follows: TGCAGTGCTAGCCATTCACTAGCGGGAGAGTTCTTC.